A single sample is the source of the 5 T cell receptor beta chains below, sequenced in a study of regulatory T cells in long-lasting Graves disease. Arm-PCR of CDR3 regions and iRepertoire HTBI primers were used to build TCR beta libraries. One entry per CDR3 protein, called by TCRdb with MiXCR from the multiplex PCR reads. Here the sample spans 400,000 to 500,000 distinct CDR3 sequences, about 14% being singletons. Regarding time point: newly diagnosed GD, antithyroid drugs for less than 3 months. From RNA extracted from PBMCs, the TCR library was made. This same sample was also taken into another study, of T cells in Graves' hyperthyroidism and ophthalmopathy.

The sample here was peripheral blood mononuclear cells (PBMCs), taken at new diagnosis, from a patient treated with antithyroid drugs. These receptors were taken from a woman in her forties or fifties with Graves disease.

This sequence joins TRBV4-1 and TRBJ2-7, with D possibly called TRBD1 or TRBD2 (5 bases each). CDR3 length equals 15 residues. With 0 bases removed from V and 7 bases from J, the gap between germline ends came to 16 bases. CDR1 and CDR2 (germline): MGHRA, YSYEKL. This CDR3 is CASSQDFTGTIEQYF. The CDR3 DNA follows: TGCGCCAGCAGCCAAGATTTTACCGGGACGATTGAGCAGTACTTC.

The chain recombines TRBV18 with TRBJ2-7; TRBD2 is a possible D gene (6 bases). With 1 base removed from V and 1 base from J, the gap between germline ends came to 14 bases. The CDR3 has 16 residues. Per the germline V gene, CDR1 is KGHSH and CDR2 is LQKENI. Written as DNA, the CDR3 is TGTGCCAGCTCACCACAGCCGACTAGTGTGTCCTACGAGCAGTACTTC. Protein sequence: CASSPQPTSVSYEQYF. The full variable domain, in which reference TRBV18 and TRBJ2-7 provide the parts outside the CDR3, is NAGVMQNPRHLVRRRGQEARLRCSPMKGHSHVYWYRQLPEEGLKFMVYLQKENIIDESGMPKERFSAEFPKEGPSILRIQQVVRGDSAAYFCASSPQPTSVSYEQYFGPGTRLTVT.

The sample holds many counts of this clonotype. The CDR3 reads CSVELRTRRTDTQYF. The CDR3 DNA is TGCAGCGTTGAGCTCCGTACCAGACGCACAGATACGCAGTATTTT. The V call is TRBV29-1, the J call TRBJ2-3, with no clear D. There are 15 residues in the CDR3. The V end lost 3 bases, the J end lost 1 base, and 14 bases lay between the germline ends. Germline values: CDR1 SQVTM, CDR2 ANQGSEA.

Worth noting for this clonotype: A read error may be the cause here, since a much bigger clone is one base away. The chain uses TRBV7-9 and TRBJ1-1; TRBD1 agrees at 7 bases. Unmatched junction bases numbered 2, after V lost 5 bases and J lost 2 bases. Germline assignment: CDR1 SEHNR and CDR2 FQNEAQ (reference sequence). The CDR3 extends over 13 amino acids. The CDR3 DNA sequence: TGTGCCAGCAGCGGGGACAGTAACACTGAAGCTTTCTTT. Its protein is CASSGDSNTEAFF. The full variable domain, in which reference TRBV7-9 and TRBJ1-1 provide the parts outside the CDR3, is DTGVSQNPRHKITKRGQNVTFRCDPISEHNRLYWYRQTLGQGPEFLTYFQNEAQLEKSRLLSDRFSAERPKGSFSTLEIQRTEQGDSAMYLCASSGDSNTEAFFGQGTRLTVV.

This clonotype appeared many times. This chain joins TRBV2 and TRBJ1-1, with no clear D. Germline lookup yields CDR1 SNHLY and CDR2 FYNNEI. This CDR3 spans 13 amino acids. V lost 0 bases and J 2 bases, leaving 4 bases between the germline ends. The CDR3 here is CASSEAPNTEAFF. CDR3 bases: TGTGCCAGCAGTGAAGCCCCCAACACTGAAGCTTTCTTT.